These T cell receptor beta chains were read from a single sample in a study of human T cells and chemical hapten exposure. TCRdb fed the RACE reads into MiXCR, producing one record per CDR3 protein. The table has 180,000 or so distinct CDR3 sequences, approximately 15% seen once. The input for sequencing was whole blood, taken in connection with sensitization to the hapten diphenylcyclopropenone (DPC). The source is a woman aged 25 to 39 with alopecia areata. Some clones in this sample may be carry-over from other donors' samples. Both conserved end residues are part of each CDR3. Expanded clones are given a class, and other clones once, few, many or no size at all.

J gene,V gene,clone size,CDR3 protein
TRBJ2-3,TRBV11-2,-,CASSLHADTQYF
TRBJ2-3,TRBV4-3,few,CASSQERSPEGTQYF
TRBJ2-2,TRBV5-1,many,CASSSTGAGGELFF
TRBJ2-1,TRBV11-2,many,CASSQDTKNNEQFF
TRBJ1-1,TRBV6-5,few,CATLGLNTEAFF
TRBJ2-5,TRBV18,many,CASSPRQETQYF
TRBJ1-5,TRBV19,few,CASSIRRDYSNQPQHF
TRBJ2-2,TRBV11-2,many,CASSLGVGELFF
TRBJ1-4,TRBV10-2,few,CASSRSNEKLFF
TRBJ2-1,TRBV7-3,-,CANTPGQGVSNEQFF
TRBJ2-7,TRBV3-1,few,CASSPRGGSSYEQYF
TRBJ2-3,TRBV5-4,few,CASSTDRASADTQYF
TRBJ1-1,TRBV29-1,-,CSVSRGMVTEAFF
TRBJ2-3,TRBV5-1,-,CASSTGTTDTQYF
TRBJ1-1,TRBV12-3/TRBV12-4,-,CASSLWDGGNTEAFF
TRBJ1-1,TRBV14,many,CASREGGRTEAFF
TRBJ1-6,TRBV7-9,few,CASSSNRNEGSPLHF
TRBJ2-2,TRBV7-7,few,CASSFVAGGTGELFF
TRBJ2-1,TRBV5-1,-,CASSWGTVNGEQFF
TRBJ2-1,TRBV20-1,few,CSARTSVSSYNEQFF
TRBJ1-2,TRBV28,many,CASIRSGSIDYGYTF
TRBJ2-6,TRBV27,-,CASSPYSGANVLTF
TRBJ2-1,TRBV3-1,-,CASSPGLSDEQFF
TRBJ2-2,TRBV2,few,CASSDPGLAGNTGELFF
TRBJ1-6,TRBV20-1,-,CSAQLGGYNSPLHF
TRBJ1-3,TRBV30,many,CAWSDSHSGNTIYF
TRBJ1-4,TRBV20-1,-,CSARPLPGNEKLFF
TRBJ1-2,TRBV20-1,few,CSATGVPNGYTF
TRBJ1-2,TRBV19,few,CASRGTGAYGYTF
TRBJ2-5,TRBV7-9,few,CASSLAQGLAGQETQYF
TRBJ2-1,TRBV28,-,CASSPPGFEQFF
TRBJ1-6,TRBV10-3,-,CAISEASNNSPLHF
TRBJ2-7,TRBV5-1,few,CASSAVPSGSRDEQYF
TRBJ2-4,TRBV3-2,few,CASSSQGPRAKNIQYF
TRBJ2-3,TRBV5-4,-,CASSFRLAGSTDTQYF
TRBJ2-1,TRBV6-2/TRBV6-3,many,CASSPQWDRGSNEQFF
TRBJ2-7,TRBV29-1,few,CSVGMASYEQYF
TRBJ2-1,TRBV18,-,CASSSSGNEQFF
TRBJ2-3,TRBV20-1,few,CSAQREWGGLTDTQYF